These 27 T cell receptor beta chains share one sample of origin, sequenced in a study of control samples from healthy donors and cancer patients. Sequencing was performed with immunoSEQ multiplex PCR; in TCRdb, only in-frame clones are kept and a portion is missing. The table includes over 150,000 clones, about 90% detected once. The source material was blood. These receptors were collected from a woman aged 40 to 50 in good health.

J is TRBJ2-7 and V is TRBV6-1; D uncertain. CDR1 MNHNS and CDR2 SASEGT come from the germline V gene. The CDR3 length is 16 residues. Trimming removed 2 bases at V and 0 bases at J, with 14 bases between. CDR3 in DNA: TGTGCCAGCAGTGAATCGTCGCGAGCCTCCTCCTACGAGCAGTACTTC. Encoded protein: CASSESSRASSYEQYF.

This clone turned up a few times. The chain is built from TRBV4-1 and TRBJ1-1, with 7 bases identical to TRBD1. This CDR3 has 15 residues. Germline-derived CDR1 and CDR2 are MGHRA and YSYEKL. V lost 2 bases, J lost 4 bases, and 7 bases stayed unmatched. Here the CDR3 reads CASSQRDSIVTEAFF. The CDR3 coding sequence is TGCGCCAGCAGCCAAAGGGACAGCATCGTCACTGAAGCTTTCTTT.

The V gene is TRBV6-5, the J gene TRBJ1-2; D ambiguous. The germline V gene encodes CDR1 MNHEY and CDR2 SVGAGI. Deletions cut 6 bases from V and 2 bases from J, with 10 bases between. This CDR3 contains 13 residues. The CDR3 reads CASSYQINYGYTF. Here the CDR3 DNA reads TGTGCCAGCAGCTACCAGATAAACTATGGCTACACCTTC.

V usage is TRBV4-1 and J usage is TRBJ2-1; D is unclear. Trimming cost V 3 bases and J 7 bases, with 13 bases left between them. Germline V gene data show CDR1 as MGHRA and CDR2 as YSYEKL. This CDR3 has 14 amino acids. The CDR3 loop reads CASSHQPWKNEQFF. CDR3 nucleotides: TGCGCCAGCAGCCACCAACCATGGAAGAATGAGCAGTTCTTC.

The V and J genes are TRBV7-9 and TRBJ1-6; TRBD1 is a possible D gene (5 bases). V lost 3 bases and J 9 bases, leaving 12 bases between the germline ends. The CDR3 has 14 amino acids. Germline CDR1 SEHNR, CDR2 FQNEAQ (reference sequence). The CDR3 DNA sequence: TGTGCCAGCAGCTTTGAACAGGTCGGTTCACCCCTCCACTTT. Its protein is CASSFEQVGSPLHF.

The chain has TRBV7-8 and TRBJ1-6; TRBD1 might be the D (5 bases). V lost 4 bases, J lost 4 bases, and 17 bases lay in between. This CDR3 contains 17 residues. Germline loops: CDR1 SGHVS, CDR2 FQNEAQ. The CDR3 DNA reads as TGTGCCAGCAGCTCCCTCCGACAGATTGGGTATAATTCACCCCTCCACTTT. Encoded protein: CASSSLRQIGYNSPLHF.

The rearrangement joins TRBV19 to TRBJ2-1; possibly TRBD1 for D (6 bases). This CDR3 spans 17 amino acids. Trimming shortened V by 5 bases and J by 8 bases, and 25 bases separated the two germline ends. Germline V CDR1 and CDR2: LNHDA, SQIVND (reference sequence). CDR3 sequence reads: CASSSRGPVHERDEQFF. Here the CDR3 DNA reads TGTGCCAGTAGTTCCAGGGGACCGGTCCACGAGAGGGATGAGCAGTTCTTC.

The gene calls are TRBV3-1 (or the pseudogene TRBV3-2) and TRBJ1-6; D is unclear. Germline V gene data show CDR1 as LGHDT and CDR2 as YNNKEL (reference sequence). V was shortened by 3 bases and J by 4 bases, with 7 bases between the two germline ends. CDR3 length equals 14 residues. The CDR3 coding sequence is TGTGCCAGCAGCCACGACGGTTATAATTCACCCCTCCACTTT. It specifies CASSHDGYNSPLHF.

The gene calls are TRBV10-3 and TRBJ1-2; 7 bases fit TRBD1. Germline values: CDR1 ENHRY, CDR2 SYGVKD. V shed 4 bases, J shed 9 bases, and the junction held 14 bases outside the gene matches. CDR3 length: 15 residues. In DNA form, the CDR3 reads TGTGCCATCAGTGGGGGAACAGGGGAGGGAGTGAGCTACACCTTC. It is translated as CAISGGTGEGVSYTF.

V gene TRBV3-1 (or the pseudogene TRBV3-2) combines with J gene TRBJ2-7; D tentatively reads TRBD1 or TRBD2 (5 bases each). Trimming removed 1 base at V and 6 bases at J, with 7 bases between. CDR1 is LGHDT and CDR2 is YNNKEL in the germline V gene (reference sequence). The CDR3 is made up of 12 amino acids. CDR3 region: CASSQGGFEQYF. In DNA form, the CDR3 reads TGTGCCAGCAGCCAAGGGGGGTTCGAGCAGTACTTC.

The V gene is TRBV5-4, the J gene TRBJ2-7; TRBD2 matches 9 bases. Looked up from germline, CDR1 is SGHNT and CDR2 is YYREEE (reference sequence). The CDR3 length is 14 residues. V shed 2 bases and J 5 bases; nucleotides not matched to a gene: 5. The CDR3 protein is CASSLGGGAHEQYF. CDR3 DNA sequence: TGTGCCAGCAGCTTAGGCGGGGGGGCCCACGAGCAGTACTTC. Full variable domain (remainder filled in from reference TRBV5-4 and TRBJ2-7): ETGVTQSPTHLIKTRGQQVTLRCSSQSGHNTVSWYQQALGQGPQFIFQYYREEENGRGNFPPRFSGLQFPNYSSELNVNALELDDSALYLCASSLGGGAHEQYFGPGTRLTVT.

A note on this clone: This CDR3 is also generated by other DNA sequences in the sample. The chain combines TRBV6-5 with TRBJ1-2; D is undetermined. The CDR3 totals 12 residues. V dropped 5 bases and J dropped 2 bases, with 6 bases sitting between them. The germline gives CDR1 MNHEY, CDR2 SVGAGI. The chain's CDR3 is CASSPSNYGYTF. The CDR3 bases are TGTGCCAGCAGTCCATCCAACTATGGCTACACCTTC.

The CDR3 protein is CASSDPTDPVFF. DNA of the CDR3: TGTGCCAGCAGTGATCCTACAGACCCGGTTTTCTTT. The rearrangement joins TRBV6-1 to TRBJ1-1, with D unclear. The germline CDR1 and CDR2 sequences are MNHNS and SASEGT. The CDR3 is 12 residues long. V dropped 3 bases and J dropped 13 bases, with 15 bases sitting between them.

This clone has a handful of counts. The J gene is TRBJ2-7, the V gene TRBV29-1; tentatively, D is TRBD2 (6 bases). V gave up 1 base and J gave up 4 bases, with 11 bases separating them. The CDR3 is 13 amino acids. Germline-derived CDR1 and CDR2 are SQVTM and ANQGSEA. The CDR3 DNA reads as TGCAGCGTTGAAGTGGGCGGGGAGTACGAGCAGTACTTC. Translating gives CSVEVGGEYEQYF.

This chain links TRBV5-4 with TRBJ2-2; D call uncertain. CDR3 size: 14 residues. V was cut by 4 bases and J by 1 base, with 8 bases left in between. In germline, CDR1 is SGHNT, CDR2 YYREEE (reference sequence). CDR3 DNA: TGTGCCAGCAGCCCCGGACGGAACACCGGGGAGCTGTTTTTT. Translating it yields CASSPGRNTGELFF.

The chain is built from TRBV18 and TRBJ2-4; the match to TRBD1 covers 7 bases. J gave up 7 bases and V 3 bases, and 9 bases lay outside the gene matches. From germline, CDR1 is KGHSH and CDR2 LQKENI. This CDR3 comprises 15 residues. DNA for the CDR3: TGTGCCAGCTCACCCTCCGACAGGGTAGAGAACATTCAGTACTTC. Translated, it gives CASSPSDRVENIQYF.

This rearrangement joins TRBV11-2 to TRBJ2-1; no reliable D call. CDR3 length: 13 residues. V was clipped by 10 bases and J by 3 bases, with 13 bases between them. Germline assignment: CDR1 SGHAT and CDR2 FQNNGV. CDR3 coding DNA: TGTGCCATTACAGACGGCAACTACAATGAGCAGTTCTTC. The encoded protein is CAITDGNYNEQFF.

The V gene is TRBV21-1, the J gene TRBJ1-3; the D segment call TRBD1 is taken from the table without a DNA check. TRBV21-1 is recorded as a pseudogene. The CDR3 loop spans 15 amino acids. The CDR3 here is CASRRQLSSGNTIYF. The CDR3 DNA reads TGTGCCAGCAGACGACAGCTGAGCTCTGGAAACACCATATATTTT.

CDR3 loop: CASSFGNAEAFF. The CDR3 DNA sequence: TGTGCCAGCAGCTTCGGAAATGCTGAAGCTTTCTTT. The rearrangement uses TRBV5-5 and TRBJ1-1; D unresolved. The CDR3 has 12 residues. Germline V lookup: CDR1 SGHKS, CDR2 YYEKEE (reference sequence). The germline V and J ends were trimmed by 2 bases and 6 bases, with 8 bases remaining between them.

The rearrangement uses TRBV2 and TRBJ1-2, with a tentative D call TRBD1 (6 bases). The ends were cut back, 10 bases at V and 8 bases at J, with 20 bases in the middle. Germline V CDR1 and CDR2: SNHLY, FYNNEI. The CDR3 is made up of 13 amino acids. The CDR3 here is CANPEGQGRGYTF. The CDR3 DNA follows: TGTGCCAACCCCGAGGGGCAGGGGAGGGGCTACACCTTC. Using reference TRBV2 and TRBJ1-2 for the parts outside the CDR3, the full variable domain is EPEVTQTPSHQVTQMGQEVILRCVPISNHLYFYWYRQILGQKVEFLVSFYNNEISEKSEIFDDQFSVERPDGSNFTLKIRSTKLEDSAMYFCANPEGQGRGYTFGSGTRLTVV.

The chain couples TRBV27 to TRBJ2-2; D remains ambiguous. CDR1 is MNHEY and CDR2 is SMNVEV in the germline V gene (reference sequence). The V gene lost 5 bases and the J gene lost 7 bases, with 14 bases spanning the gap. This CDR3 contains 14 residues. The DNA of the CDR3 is TGTGCCAGCAGTCCCAGTGGCTTAGGCGGGGAGCTGTTTTTT. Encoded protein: CASSPSGLGGELFF.

The CDR3 DNA sequence: TGTGCCTGGACAGGGGGTTTTAGCATTCAGTACTTC. Translated: CAWTGGFSIQYF. The J gene is TRBJ2-4, the V gene TRBV6-9, with 10 bases fitting TRBD1. Trimming took 11 bases from V and 9 from J; bases not matched to a gene: 7. CDR1 is MNHGY and CDR2 is SVAAGI in the germline V gene. The CDR3 length is 12 residues.

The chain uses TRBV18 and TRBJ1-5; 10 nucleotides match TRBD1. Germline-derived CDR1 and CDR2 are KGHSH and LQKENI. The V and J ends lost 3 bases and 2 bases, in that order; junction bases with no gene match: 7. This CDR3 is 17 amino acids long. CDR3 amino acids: CASSPATGGGGNQPQHF. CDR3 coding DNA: TGTGCCAGCTCACCCGCGACAGGGGGCGGGGGCAATCAGCCCCAGCATTTT.

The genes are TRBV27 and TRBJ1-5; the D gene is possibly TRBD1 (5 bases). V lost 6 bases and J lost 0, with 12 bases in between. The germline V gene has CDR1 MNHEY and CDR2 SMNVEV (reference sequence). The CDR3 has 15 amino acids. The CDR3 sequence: CASSRQPDSNQPQHF. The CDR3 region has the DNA TGTGCCAGCAGCCGACAGCCAGATAGCAATCAGCCCCAGCATTTT.

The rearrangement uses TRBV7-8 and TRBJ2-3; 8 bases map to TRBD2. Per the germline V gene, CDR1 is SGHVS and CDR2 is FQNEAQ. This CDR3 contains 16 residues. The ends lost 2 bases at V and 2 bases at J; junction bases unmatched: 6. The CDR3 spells CASSLTPSGSTDTQYF. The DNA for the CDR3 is TGTGCCAGCAGCTTAACTCCTAGCGGGTCCACAGATACGCAGTATTTT.

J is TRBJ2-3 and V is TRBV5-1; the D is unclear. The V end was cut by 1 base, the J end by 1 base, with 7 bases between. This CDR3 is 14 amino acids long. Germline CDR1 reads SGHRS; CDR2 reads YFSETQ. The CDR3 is CASSLSSRTDTQYF. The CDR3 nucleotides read TGCGCCAGCAGCTTGAGCAGCCGCACAGATACGCAGTATTTT.

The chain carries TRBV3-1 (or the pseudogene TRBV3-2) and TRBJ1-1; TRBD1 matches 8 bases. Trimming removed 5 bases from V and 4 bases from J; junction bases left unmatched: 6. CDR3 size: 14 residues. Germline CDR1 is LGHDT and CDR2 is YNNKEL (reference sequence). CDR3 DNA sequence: TGTGCCAGCAGCTTTGGACAGGGTAGCACTGAAGCTTTCTTT. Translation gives CASSFGQGSTEAFF.